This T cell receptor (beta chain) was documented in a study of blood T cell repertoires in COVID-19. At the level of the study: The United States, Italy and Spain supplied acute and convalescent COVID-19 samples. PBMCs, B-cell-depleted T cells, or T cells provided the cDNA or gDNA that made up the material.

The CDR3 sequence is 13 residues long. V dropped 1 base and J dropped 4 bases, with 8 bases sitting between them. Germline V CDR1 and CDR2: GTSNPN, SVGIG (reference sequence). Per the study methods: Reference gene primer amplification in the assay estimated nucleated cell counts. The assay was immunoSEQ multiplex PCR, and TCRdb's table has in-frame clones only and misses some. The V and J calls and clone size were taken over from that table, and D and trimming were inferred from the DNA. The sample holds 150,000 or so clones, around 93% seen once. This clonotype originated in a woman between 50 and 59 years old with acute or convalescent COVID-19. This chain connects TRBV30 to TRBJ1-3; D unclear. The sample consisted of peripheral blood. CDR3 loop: CAWSGAAGNTIYF. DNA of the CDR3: TGTGCCTGGAGTGGGGCAGCCGGAAACACCATATATTTT.